This T cell receptor beta chain comes out of a study of beta chain features in type 1 diabetes. CD4+ naive, central memory, regulatory and stem cell-like memory subsets were isolated by sorting on CD45RO/CCR7/CD25/CD127/CD95/CD27. Sorted populations all exceeded 95% purity. The CDR3 loop spans 14 amino acids. V gave up 4 bases and J gave up 3 bases; unmatched junction bases: 6. Germline assignment: CDR1 SGHRS and CDR2 YFSETQ. Expressed TCRB transcripts got sequenced, as all isolated RNA was reverse transcribed. Assay used: immunoSEQ multiplex PCR; TCRdb lists only in-frame clones, some missing. Counted here are more than 200,000 clones, roughly 16% occurring once; the ten biggest clones make up approximately 0.086%. This clone showed up just a few times. As yet, its antigen is unknown. Notes on the study in general: TCRB CDR3s from Type 1 diabetes patients were moderately but significantly shorter in all four CD4+ subsets.

The chain is built from TRBV5-1 and TRBJ2-7; 8 bases line up with TRBD1. Sequencing was performed on naive CD4+ T cells from blood. This clonotype was sampled from a man aged 25-45 years with type 1 diabetes. The CDR3 region is CASSPSGTGYEQYF. The CDR3 nucleotides are TGCGCCAGCAGCCCCTCCGGGACAGGCTACGAGCAGTACTTC.